What follows are 32 T cell receptor beta chains derived from one specimen sequenced in a study of cytomegalovirus exposure and HLA in healthy donors. Here immunoSEQ multiplex PCR was the method, and the copy in TCRdb shows in-frame clones only, minus some. The data hold fewer than 250,000 clones, with around 86% observed a single time. Source material: PBMCs. These receptors came from a woman between 18 and 29 years old in good health and CMV-seropositive.

Comments on this clone: Compared with germline, one end of the junction differs, possibly owing to a read error. The chain combines TRBV4-1 with TRBJ1-1; TRBD1 aligns across 9 bases. CDR1 MGHRA and CDR2 YSYEKL come from the germline V gene. This CDR3 has 13 amino acids. The CDR3 here is CASSQDPGTGRLF. In DNA, the CDR3 is TGCGCCAGCAGCCAAGACCCCGGGACAGGGCGACTCTTT.

This chain uses TRBV27 with TRBJ2-7, with 10 nucleotides matching TRBD2. CDR3 size: 14 residues. Germline values: CDR1 MNHEY, CDR2 SMNVEV (reference sequence). V lost 6 bases to trimming and J lost 4 bases; unmatched junction nucleotides: 6. CDR3 region: CASRPLAGEYEQYF. The CDR3 DNA sequence: TGTGCCAGCAGGCCGCTAGCGGGAGAATACGAGCAGTACTTC.

The chain is built from TRBV2 and TRBJ2-1, with D unresolved. The length of the CDR3 is 15 residues. The germline CDR1 and CDR2 sequences are SNHLY and FYNNEI. Trimming cost V 6 bases and J 1 base, with 13 bases left between them. CDR3 DNA sequence: TGTGCCAGCAGCCGCCGGGTTGGGTCCTACAATGAGCAGTTCTTC. Its translation is CASSRRVGSYNEQFF.

This clone appeared a single time. V and J are TRBV6-6 and TRBJ2-2; a weak D match, TRBD2 (6 bases). The germline V and J ends were trimmed by 7 bases and 3 bases, with 6 bases remaining between them. Germline CDR1 reads MNHNY; CDR2 reads SVGAGI (reference sequence). The CDR3 contains 12 residues. CDR3 DNA sequence: TGTGCCAGCACGGGGGACACCGGGGAGCTGTTTTTT. It translates to CASTGDTGELFF.

V usage is TRBV15 and J usage is TRBJ1-1, with D tentatively TRBD1 (5 bases). In germline, CDR1 is LNHNV, CDR2 YYDKDF (reference sequence). V dropped 0 bases and J dropped 8 bases, with 7 bases sitting between them. The CDR3 is 12 residues long. DNA for the CDR3: TGTGCCACCAGCAGAGATCGGGGGGAAGCTTTCTTT. Protein product: CATSRDRGEAFF.

V gene TRBV6-5 combines with J gene TRBJ1-3; D perhaps matches TRBD1 (5 bases). Germline V gives CDR1 MNHEY, CDR2 SVGAGI. V was trimmed by 2 bases and J by 4 bases, leaving 12 bases between them. This CDR3 spans 15 amino acids. DNA for the CDR3: TGTGCCAGCAGTTACCGAGACAGACGCGGAAACACCATATATTTT. Its protein is CASSYRDRRGNTIYF.

V is TRBV10-2 and J is TRBJ2-7; the D is unclear. The germline CDR1 and CDR2 sequences are WSHSY and SAAADI. The V end was cut by 1 base, the J end by 6 bases, with 7 bases between. This CDR3 has 12 amino acids. The CDR3 protein is CASSEFSTEQYF. CDR3 nucleotide sequence: TGCGCCAGCAGTGAGTTTAGCACCGAGCAGTACTTC.

The chain recombines TRBV4-2 with TRBJ2-7; 11 bases are shared with TRBD2. J was trimmed by 10 bases and V by 0 bases; bases with no gene match: 14. Germline CDR1 is LGHNA and CDR2 is YNFKEQ. The CDR3 spans 17 residues. In DNA, the CDR3 is TGTGCCAGCAGCCAAGATTTAGCGGGAGGGGAGGGTCTCAGTCAGTACTTC. Its protein is CASSQDLAGGEGLSQYF.

V usage is TRBV28 and J usage is TRBJ2-1, with TRBD2 as a possible D gene (5 bases). CDR1 and CDR2 from the germline V gene are MDHEN and SYDVKM. The V gene lost 2 bases and the J gene lost 0 bases, with 8 bases spanning the gap. This CDR3 spans 15 amino acids. The CDR3 DNA sequence: TGTGCCAGCAGTTTAACGGGGTTCTCCTACAATGAGCAGTTCTTC. This sequence encodes CASSLTGFSYNEQFF. Together with reference TRBV28 and TRBJ2-1, the CDR3 gives the full variable domain: DVKVTQSSRYLVKRTGEKVFLECVQDMDHENMFWYRQDPGLGLRLIYFSYDVKMKEKGDIPEGYSVSREKKERFSLILESASTNQTSMYLCASSLTGFSYNEQFFGPGTRLTVL.

V and J are TRBV27 and TRBJ2-6, with TRBD2 identical over 7 bases. CDR1 is MNHEY and CDR2 is SMNVEV in the germline V gene (reference sequence). The junction had 8 bases not matched to a gene; V was cut back by 4 bases and J by 2 bases. The CDR3 has 17 amino acids. For the CDR3, the DNA is TGTGCCAGCAGTTATGGGAGGGTGCTGGCTGGGGCCAACGTCCTGACTTTC. Translating gives CASSYGRVLAGANVLTF.

This rearrangement joins TRBV11-3 to TRBJ2-1; TRBD1 matches at 7 bases. Germline assignment: CDR1 SGHNT and CDR2 YENEEA. The V gene end was trimmed by 6 bases and the J gene end by 3 bases; junction bases not matched to a gene: 8. The CDR3 length is 15 residues. Here the CDR3 DNA reads TGTGCCAGCAGTCTCCGGACAGGACACTACAATGAGCAGTTCTTC. Amino acid sequence: CASSLRTGHYNEQFF.

This clone has only a few counts. The V and J genes are TRBV27 and TRBJ1-2; tentatively, D is TRBD1 (6 bases). The CDR3 length is 12 residues. Germline CDR1 MNHEY, CDR2 SMNVEV (reference sequence). Between the trimmed V and J ends, which lost 6 bases and 2 bases, there was a span of 7 bases. The CDR3 DNA is TGTGCCAGCAGCACAGGGAACTATGGCTACACCTTC. It codes for CASSTGNYGYTF.

The J gene is TRBJ2-1, the V gene TRBV6-8; 7 bases are a match to TRBD1. Trimming removed 5 bases from V and 4 bases from J; junction bases left unmatched: 8. The V gene's germline CDR1 is MNHGY and CDR2 SAAAGT. CDR3 size: 15 residues. Here the CDR3 reads CASSAGRDRYNEQFF. The CDR3 DNA follows: TGTGCCAGCAGTGCGGGCCGGGACAGATACAATGAGCAGTTCTTC.

The CDR3, as DNA: TGCGCCAGCAGCAACACAGACTACGAGCAGTACTTC. Residues: CASSNTDYEQYF. V usage is TRBV5-1 and J usage is TRBJ2-7; D is unresolved. This CDR3 has 12 residues. V lost 4 bases and J lost 3, with 8 bases in between. The germline V gene has CDR1 SGHRS and CDR2 YFSETQ. The entire variable domain, with the rest obtained from reference TRBV5-1 and TRBJ2-7, is as follows: KAGVTQTPRYLIKTRGQQVTLSCSPISGHRSVSWYQQTPGQGLQFLFEYFSETQRNKGNFPGRFSGRQFSNSRSEMNVSTLELGDSALYLCASSNTDYEQYFGPGTRLTVT.

This clone turned up a few times. J is TRBJ2-7 and V is TRBV6-5; D possibly corresponds to TRBD1 (5 bases). CDR3 size: 12 residues. CDR1 is MNHEY and CDR2 is SVGAGI in the germline V gene. The germline V and J ends were trimmed by 6 bases and 2 bases, with 8 bases remaining between them. The CDR3 region is CASRHRPYEQYF. As DNA, the CDR3 is TGTGCCAGCAGGCACAGGCCCTACGAGCAGTACTTC.

The V call is TRBV28, the J call TRBJ1-1; 7 nucleotides align to TRBD1. The V gene end was trimmed by 2 bases and the J gene end by 0 bases; junction bases not matched to a gene: 0. Per the germline V gene, CDR1 is MDHEN and CDR2 is SYDVKM. CDR3 length: 14 amino acids. CDR3 in amino acids: CASSLTGVNTEAFF. The CDR3 DNA sequence: TGTGCCAGCAGTTTAACAGGGGTGAACACTGAAGCTTTCTTT.

The CDR3, as DNA: TGCGCCAGCAGCCAAGCAGGGACTAGCGGGAGGGGGGAGCAGTACTTC. Protein: CASSQAGTSGRGEQYF. The chain is built from TRBV4-1 and TRBJ2-7; 16 positions match TRBD2. The CDR3 covers 16 residues. The ends lost 1 base at V and 7 bases at J; junction bases unmatched: 4. The germline CDR1 and CDR2 sequences are MGHRA and YSYEKL.

This clone has only one observation. The chain is built from TRBV30 and TRBJ2-1; 13 bases are shared with TRBD2. This CDR3 contains 15 residues. Germline lookup yields CDR1 GTSNPN and CDR2 SVGIG (reference sequence). V lost 4 bases and J lost 6; bases outside the gene matches: 6. CDR3 region: CAWTLGLAGVNEQFF. The DNA of the CDR3 is TGTGCCTGGACCCTAGGACTAGCGGGAGTCAATGAGCAGTTCTTC.

This clone has just one count. The chain couples TRBV28 to TRBJ2-3, with TRBD2 matching 8 bases. CDR3 length: 15 amino acids. Germline CDR1 is MDHEN and CDR2 is SYDVKM. V lost 4 bases to trimming and J lost 1 base; unmatched junction nucleotides: 4. The CDR3 coding sequence is TGTGCCAGCAGTTCCTCGACTAGCGGCACAGATACGCAGTATTTT. Protein sequence: CASSSSTSGTDTQYF.

This chain joins TRBV28 and TRBJ1-4; no reliable D call. V gave up 5 bases and J gave up 3 bases, with 13 bases separating them. Germline V gene lookup returns CDR1 MDHEN and CDR2 SYDVKM. The CDR3 has 15 residues. The CDR3 reads CASSPPGQSNEKLFF. The CDR3 coding sequence is TGTGCCAGCAGTCCCCCTGGTCAGTCTAATGAAAAACTGTTTTTT.

The chain links TRBV5-6 to TRBJ2-1; 11 bases are shared with TRBD2. Germline V gives CDR1 SGHDT, CDR2 YYEEEE. Germline trimming cut 0 bases from V and 5 bases from J; bases unmatched to any gene: 4. The CDR3 runs to 16 residues. This CDR3 is CASSLGLAGKHNEQFF. In nucleotides, the CDR3 is TGTGCCAGCAGCTTGGGACTAGCGGGAAAGCACAATGAGCAGTTCTTC.

This clone has more than one count but fewer than ten. The rearrangement uses TRBV27 and TRBJ2-7; TRBD1 aligns across 8 bases. The CDR3 runs to 14 residues. Losses at the gene ends were 8 bases for V and 0 bases for J; bases not matched to a gene: 6. The germline V gene encodes CDR1 MNHEY and CDR2 SMNVEV (reference sequence). The chain's CDR3 is CASGTGGSSYEQYF. The CDR3 DNA is TGTGCCAGCGGGACAGGAGGGAGCTCCTACGAGCAGTACTTC.

This rearrangement joins TRBV5-6 to TRBJ1-4; TRBD1 is a possible D gene (5 bases). Per the germline V gene, CDR1 is SGHDT and CDR2 is YYEEEE. The germline V and J ends were trimmed by 3 bases and 5 bases, with 14 bases remaining between them. There are 15 residues in the CDR3. As DNA, the CDR3 is TGTGCCAGCAGCTCGGGGGGTCCGCGGAATGAAAAACTGTTTTTT. The encoded protein is CASSSGGPRNEKLFF.

The chain is built from TRBV25-1 and TRBJ1-1; no clear D gene. This CDR3 has 13 residues. CDR1 is MGHDK, CDR2 SYGVNS, per germline. Trimming took off 7 bases at V and 1 base at J, with 10 bases between the two ends. Here the CDR3 DNA reads TGTGCCAGCACCTTAGCTTCGAACACTGAAGCTTTCTTT. Its protein product is CASTLASNTEAFF.

J is TRBJ1-4 and V is TRBV30; tentative D call: TRBD1 (6 bases). V lost 6 bases and J lost 6, with 17 bases in between. The CDR3 totals 14 residues. Germline V lookup: CDR1 GTSNPN, CDR2 SVGIG (reference sequence). CDR3 sequence reads: CACTQRGWDEKLFF. The CDR3 bases are TGTGCCTGTACCCAAAGGGGGTGGGATGAAAAACTGTTTTTT.

The chain carries TRBV28 and TRBJ2-5; 8 bases are a match to TRBD2. Germline loops: CDR1 MDHEN, CDR2 SYDVKM. The J segment lost 3 bases and the V segment lost 7 bases, leaving 4 bases of the junction unmatched. CDR3 length equals 13 residues. The CDR3 DNA sequence: TGTGCCAGCACCGGGGGGGCGGAAGAGACCCAGTACTTC. Translating gives CASTGGAEETQYF.

The V gene is TRBV9, the J gene TRBJ2-2, with D perhaps matching TRBD2 (5 bases). The CDR3 is made up of 13 amino acids. V gave up 3 bases and J gave up 2 bases, with 5 bases separating them. Germline V CDR1 and CDR2: SGDLS, YYNGEE. This CDR3 is CASSGLNTGELFF. The CDR3, as DNA: TGTGCCAGCAGCGGACTAAACACCGGGGAGCTGTTTTTT.

The chain recombines TRBV2 with TRBJ1-3; D ambiguous. V was clipped by 7 bases and J by 3 bases, with 13 bases between them. The CDR3 extends over 14 amino acids. The germline CDR1 and CDR2 sequences are SNHLY and FYNNEI. The CDR3 reads CASKWAAGGNTIYF. The CDR3 region has the DNA TGTGCCAGCAAGTGGGCAGCCGGTGGAAACACCATATATTTT. Combining the CDR3 with reference TRBV2 and TRBJ1-3 gives the whole variable domain EPEVTQTPSHQVTQMGQEVILRCVPISNHLYFYWYRQILGQKVEFLVSFYNNEISEKSEIFDDQFSVERPDGSNFTLKIRSTKLEDSAMYFCASKWAAGGNTIYFGEGSWLTVV.

The rearrangement links TRBV11-1 to TRBJ1-2; 9 bases align to TRBD1. Germline V CDR1 and CDR2: SGHAT, FQDESV (reference sequence). The trim removed 5 bases at V and 2 bases at J, leaving 9 bases unmatched. This CDR3 spans 16 amino acids. Written as DNA, the CDR3 is TGTGCCAGCAGCCTAGGTCCCGGGACAGGGAACTATGGCTACACCTTC. Its protein product is CASSLGPGTGNYGYTF.

The CDR3 loop reads CATSRDWDSTEAFF. The CDR3 DNA reads TGTGCCACCAGCAGAGATTGGGACAGCACTGAAGCTTTCTTT. V is TRBV15 and J is TRBJ1-1, with 7 nucleotides matching TRBD1. CDR3 length: 14 residues. CDR1 is LNHNV, CDR2 YYDKDF, per germline (reference sequence). Losses at the gene ends were 0 bases for V and 4 bases for J; bases not matched to a gene: 2.

The chain combines TRBV7-3 with TRBJ2-1; TRBD2 matches at 8 bases. Germline CDR1 SGHTA, CDR2 FQGTGA. V was clipped by 1 base and J by 10 bases; unmatched bases: 9. The CDR3 has 15 residues. CDR3 loop: CASSLKLAGVVEQFF. In nucleotides, the CDR3 is TGTGCCAGCAGCTTAAAGCTAGCGGGTGTGGTAGAGCAGTTCTTC.

The sample holds a few counts of this clone. This chain joins TRBV12-5 and TRBJ2-7, with D possibly TRBD1 on 5 matching bases. The CDR3 runs to 14 residues. V lost 3 bases, J lost 5 bases, and 14 bases lay in between. CDR1 is LGHNT and CDR2 is FRNRAP in the germline V gene. The CDR3 region has the DNA TGTGCTAGTGGTTTCGGGCAGGGCTGGAACGAGCAGTACTTC. Translation: CASGFGQGWNEQYF. Complete variable domain (other parts from reference TRBV12-5 and TRBJ2-7): DARVTQTPRHKVTEMGQEVTMRCQPILGHNTVFWYRQTMMQGLELLAYFRNRAPLDDSGMPKDRFSAEMPDATLATLKIQPSEPRDSAVYFCASGFGQGWNEQYFGPGTRLTVT.